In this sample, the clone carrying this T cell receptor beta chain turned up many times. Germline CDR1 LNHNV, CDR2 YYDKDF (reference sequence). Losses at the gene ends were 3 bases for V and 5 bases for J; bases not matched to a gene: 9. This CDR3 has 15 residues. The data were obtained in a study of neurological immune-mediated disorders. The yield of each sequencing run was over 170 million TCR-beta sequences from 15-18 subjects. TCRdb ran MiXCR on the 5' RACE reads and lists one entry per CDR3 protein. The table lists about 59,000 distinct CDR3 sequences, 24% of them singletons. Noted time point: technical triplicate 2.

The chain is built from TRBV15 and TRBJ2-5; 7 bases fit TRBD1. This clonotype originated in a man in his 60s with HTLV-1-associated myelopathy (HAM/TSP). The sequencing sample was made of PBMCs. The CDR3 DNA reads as TGTGCCACCAGCAGGGCGACAGGGTTGTTTGAGACCCAGTACTTC. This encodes CATSRATGLFETQYF.